This section outlines one TCR beta chain sequence together with its context. As yet, its antigen is unknown. Trimming removed 4 bases at V and 2 bases at J, with 9 bases between. The CDR3 extends over 14 amino acids. The germline gives CDR1 MNHEY, CDR2 SVGEGT. Pooling was applied to second doses at about 4 or about 12 weeks. Libraries were prepared by immunoSEQ multiplex PCR; TCRdb keeps only in-frame clonotypes and omits some of them. The data contain 160,000 or so clones, approximately 90% of them singletons. This specimen belongs to a study of T cell responses to AZD1222 COVID-19 vaccine. Study-wide findings and caveats: The donor cohort was predominantly white British with a female majority, and clonal diversity may have been underestimated. Nearly half of spike-specific TCRs reportedly target unmutated variant regions. Baseline antibody screening turned up just six seropositive AZD1222 recipients.

This receptor was identified in an adult who received the AZD1222 COVID-19 vaccine. The chain recombines TRBV6-2 or TRBV6-3 with TRBJ1-3; D call uncertain. The sequencing here drew on peripheral blood, taken 28 days after the second AZD1222 dose. The CDR3 loop reads CASSSGGAGNTIYF. CDR3 coding DNA: TGTGCCAGCAGTTCGGGAGGCGCTGGAAACACCATATATTTT.